This section outlines one TCR beta chain sequence together with its context. Its antigen is not known. cDNA synthesis used the whole RNA isolate, giving expressed TCRB sequences. Some clones are missing from TCRdb's copy, which holds only in-frame ones; the method was immunoSEQ multiplex PCR. The sample has about 900,000 clones; roughly a sixth are singletons. These data come from a study of beta chain features in type 1 diabetes. Study-level points and caveats: Among patients, naive, central memory and Treg TCRB repertoires appeared more similar than among healthy donors. TCRB CDR3s were moderately but significantly shorter in Type 1 diabetes patients in all four CD4+ subsets.

Purities over 95% were achieved in all sorted populations. V was pared by 3 bases and J by 4 bases, with 9 bases between. Germline V gene data show CDR1 as SGHTA and CDR2 as FQGTGA. This CDR3 is 13 amino acids long. This clonotype was obtained from a woman aged 18 to 35 in good health. Sample: naive CD4+ T cells from blood. This chain uses TRBV7-3 with TRBJ2-5, with D unresolved. DNA of the CDR3: TGTGCCAGCAGCTTTGGGTTGCGAGAGACCCAGTACTTC. Encoded protein: CASSFGLRETQYF.